The 6 T cell receptor beta chains reported below all come from one sample, sequenced in a study of CD8+ T cells in alopecia areata. Pooled cells of cutaneous lymph node origin were sorted on CD4, CD8alpha, NKG2D, NKG2ACE and other markers. Extraction of RNA preceded its reverse transcription into cDNA, which served as the sequencing template. Profiled with immunoSEQ multiplex PCR; TCRdb holds only in-frame clones, not every one. The sample shows over 250,000 clones, none of them appearing just once. The sample taken for sequencing was CD4+ T cells sorted from a lymph node. The source is a C3H/HeJ mouse with alopecia areata. The strain's MHC type: H2-k.

This clone was counted only a few times. Gene names are the mouse ones. The read stops 4 residues short of the end of the CDR3; the missing end is completed from the germline J gene. The J gene is TRBJ2-5, the V gene TRBV1; D may be TRBD1 (5 bases). The CDR3 spans 14 residues. CDR1 is NSQYPW, CDR2 LRSPGD, per germline (reference sequence). The CDR3 region is CTCSADSGRDTQYF. The CDR3 DNA, read in part, is TGCACCTGCAGTGCAGATTCAGGGCGGGAC.

This clone was picked up a small number of times. It may be a read error: a sequence one base away is much more abundant. Gene names and germline match the mouse. With the read ending 3 residues before the CDR3 end, the germline J gene is used to fill in that end. This CDR3 is also generated by other DNA sequences in the sample. This sequence joins TRBV19 and TRBJ1-6; 7 bases agree with TRBD1. TRBJ1-6 has ORF status, its function being uncertain. Germline lookup yields CDR1 FNHDT and CDR2 SITEND (reference sequence). The CDR3 totals 15 residues. J gave up 3 bases and V 1 base, and 1 base lay outside the gene matches. Partial CDR3 DNA: TGTGCCAGCAGTATACAGGGGGTCTATAATTCGCCC. Its protein product is CASSIQGVYNSP. The whole CDR3 sequence reads CASSIQGVYNSPLYF.

This clone was seen a handful of times. Gene names and germline refer to mouse. The sequenced fragment ends 4 residues before the CDR3 boundary, so the rest is inferred from the germline J gene. V usage is TRBV5 and J usage is TRBJ1-2; 7 bases agree with TRBD1. Germline lookup yields CDR1 LGHNA and CDR2 YNLKQL (reference sequence). This CDR3 is built from 15 residues. The covered CDR3 bases are TGTGCCAGCAGCCAAGATAGACAGGGCCGCCCC. Protein: CASSQDRQGRP. The CDR3 in full is CASSQDRQGRPDYTF.

This clone was recorded a few times. The listed genes are named as in mouse. The CDR3 end lies 4 residues beyond the end of the read and is filled in from the germline J gene. In the same sample, other DNA sequences code for this CDR3. The chain employs TRBV13-1 and TRBJ2-3; a possible D gene is TRBD1 (5 bases). V was shortened by 3 bases and J by 0 bases, with 8 bases between the two germline ends. The CDR3 sequence is 14 residues long. Germline CDR1 is NSHNY and CDR2 is SYGAGN. CDR3 residues: CASSAGSSAETLYF. The part of the CDR3 DNA that was read is TGTGCCAGCAGTGCAGGGTCTAGTGCAGAA.

In regard to this clone: These gene names are mouse names. The observed sequence ends 4 residues before the CDR3 terminus, with the missing tail filled in from the germline J gene. This chain connects TRBV31 to TRBJ1-2, with D unresolved. This CDR3 contains 14 residues. V gave up 3 bases and J gave up 4 bases, with 15 bases separating them. From germline, CDR1 is GKSSPN and CDR2 SITVG. The covered CDR3 bases are TGTGCCTGGAGCCTCCTTGGGGTGGGCTCC. Translation gives CAWSLLGVGS. The CDR3 reads in full as CAWSLLGVGSDYTF.

The sample holds a few counts of this clone. The germline and genes are mouse ones. Other DNA sequences in the same sample also yield this CDR3. The CDR3 reads CAWSLGTTGQLYF. The sequenced part of the CDR3 DNA is TGTGCCTGGAGTCTGGGGACCACCGGG. The chain joins TRBV31 to TRBJ2-2; D is perhaps TRBD1 or TRBD2 (5 bases each). The missing CDR3 end, 4 residues past where the read stops, is filled in from the germline J gene. Germline V lookup: CDR1 GKSSPN, CDR2 SITVG. The V gene lost 0 bases and the J gene lost 4 bases, with 6 bases spanning the gap. The CDR3 covers 13 residues.